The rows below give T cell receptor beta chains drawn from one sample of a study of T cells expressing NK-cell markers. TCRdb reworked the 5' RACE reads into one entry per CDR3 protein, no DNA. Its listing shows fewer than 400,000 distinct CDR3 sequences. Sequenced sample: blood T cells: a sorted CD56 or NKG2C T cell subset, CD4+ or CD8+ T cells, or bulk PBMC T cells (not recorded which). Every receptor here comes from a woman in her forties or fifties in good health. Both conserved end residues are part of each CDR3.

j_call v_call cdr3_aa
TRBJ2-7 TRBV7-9 CASSADRVIRDEQYF
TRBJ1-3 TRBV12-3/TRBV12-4 CASSSRGGQVSGNTIYF
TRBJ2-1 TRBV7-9 CASSPTSASNNEQFF
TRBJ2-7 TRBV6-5 CASSYSISLAGEQYF
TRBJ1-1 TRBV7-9 CASDSGYTEAFF
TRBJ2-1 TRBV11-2 CASSLGTSGRAVRNEQFF
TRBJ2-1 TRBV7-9 CASSTGSDEQFF
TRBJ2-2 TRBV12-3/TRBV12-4 CASGVRDSTGELFF
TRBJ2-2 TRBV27 CASSLSWAGDGAGELFF
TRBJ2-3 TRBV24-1 CATSDPGQPAGTQYF
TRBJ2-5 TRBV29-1 CSVDRTGQETQYF